This T cell receptor beta chain stems from a study of cytomegalovirus exposure and HLA in healthy donors. General observations from the study: Excluded were some V segments that proved indistinguishable, including TRBV6-2 and TRBV6-3. Among the sequence variants, a highly shared cluster was likely an artifact of sequencing.

In germline, CDR1 is SEHNR, CDR2 FQNEAQ (reference sequence). The CDR3 loop spans 15 amino acids. A word on this clone: The antigen remains undetermined. At one end, the junction sequence differs from germline, possibly due to a read error.

The primer mix had 60 Vbeta and 13 Jbeta primers. Authors' methods: Roughly 10 million shared chains were among about 80 million unique TCR beta chains counted in a later analysis. Repertoires were generated with immunoSEQ multiplex PCR, while TCRdb's copy carries only in-frame clones and drops some. That table supplies the V and J calls and clone size; D and trimming were determined from the DNA. The table lists roughly 150,000 clones, around 80% of them singletons. Sample: PBMCs. This clonotype was sampled from a man aged 35 to 55 in good health and CMV-seronegative. The V gene is TRBV7-9, the J gene TRBJ1-2; possibly TRBD1 for D (6 bases). CDR3 nucleotides: TGTTCCAGCAGCTTAGTAGGGGGACCTTCTTATGGCTACACCTTC. Its protein is CSSSLVGGPSYGYTF.